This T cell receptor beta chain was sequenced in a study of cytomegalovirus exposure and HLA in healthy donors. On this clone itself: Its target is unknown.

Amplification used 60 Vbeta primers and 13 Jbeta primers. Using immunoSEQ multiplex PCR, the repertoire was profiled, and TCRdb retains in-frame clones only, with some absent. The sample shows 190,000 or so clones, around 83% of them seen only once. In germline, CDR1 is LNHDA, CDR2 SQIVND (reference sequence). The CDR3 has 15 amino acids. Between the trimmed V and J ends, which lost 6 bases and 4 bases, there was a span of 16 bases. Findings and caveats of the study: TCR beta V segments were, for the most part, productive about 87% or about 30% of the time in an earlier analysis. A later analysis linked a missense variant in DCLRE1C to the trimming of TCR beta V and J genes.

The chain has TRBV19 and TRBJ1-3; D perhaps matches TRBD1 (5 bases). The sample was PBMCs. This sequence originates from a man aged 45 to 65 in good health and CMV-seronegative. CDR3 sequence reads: CASRQTAAVGNTIYF. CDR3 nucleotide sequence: TGTGCCAGTAGACAGACAGCCGCCGTAGGAAACACCATATATTTT.